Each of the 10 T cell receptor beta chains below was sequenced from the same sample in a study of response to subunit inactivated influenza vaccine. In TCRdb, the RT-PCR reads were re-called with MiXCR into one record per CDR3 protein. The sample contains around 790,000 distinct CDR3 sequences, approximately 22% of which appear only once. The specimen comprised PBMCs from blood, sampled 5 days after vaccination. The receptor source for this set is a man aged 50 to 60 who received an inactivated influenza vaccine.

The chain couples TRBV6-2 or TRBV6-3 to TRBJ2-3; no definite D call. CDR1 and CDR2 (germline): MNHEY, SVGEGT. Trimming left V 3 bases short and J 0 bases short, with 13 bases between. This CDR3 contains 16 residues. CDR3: CASSYLGRLSTDTQYF. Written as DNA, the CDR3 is TGTGCCAGCAGTTATCTCGGTAGACTTAGCACAGATACGCAGTATTTT.

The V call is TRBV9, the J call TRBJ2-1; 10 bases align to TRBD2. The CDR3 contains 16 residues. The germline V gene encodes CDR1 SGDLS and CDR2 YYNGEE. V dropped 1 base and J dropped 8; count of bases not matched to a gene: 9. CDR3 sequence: CASSVIGGTSVDEQFF. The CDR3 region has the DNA TGTGCCAGCAGCGTAATAGGTGGGACTAGCGTGGATGAGCAGTTCTTC.

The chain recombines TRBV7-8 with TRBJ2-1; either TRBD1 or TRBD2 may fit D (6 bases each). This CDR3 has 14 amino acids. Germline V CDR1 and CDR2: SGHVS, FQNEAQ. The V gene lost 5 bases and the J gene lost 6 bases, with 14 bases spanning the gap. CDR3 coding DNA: TGTGCCAGCAGCGTGCCGGGGGCTTTCAATGAGCAGTTCTTC. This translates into CASSVPGAFNEQFF.

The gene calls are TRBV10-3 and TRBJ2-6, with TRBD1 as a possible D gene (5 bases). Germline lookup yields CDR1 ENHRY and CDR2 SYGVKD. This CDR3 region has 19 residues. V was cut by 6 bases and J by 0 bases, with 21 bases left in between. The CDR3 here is CAIREYRPGRNSGANVLTF. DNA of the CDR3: TGTGCCATCAGAGAATACAGGCCTGGCCGTAACTCTGGGGCCAACGTCCTGACTTTC.

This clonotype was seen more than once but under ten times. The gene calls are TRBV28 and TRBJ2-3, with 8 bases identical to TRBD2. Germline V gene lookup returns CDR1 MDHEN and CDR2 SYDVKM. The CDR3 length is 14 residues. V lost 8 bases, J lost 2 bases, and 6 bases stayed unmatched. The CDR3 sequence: CASRLAPSTDTQYF. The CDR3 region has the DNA TGTGCCAGCCGACTAGCGCCGTCCACAGATACGCAGTATTTT.

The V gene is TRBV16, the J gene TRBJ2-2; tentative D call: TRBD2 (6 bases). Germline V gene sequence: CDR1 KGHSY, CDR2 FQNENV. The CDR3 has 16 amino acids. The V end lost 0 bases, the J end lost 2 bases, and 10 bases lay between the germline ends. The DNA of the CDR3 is TGTGCCAGCAGCCAATCTAAGGGGACTAACACCGGGGAGCTGTTTTTT. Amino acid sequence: CASSQSKGTNTGELFF.

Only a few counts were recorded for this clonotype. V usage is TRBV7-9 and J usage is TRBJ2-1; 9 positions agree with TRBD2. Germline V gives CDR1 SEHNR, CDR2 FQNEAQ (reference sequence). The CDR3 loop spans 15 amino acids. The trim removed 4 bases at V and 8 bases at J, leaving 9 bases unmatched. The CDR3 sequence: CASSSRGLARDEQFF. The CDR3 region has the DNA TGTGCCAGCAGCTCCAGAGGACTAGCGCGGGATGAGCAGTTCTTC. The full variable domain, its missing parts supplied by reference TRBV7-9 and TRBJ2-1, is DTGVSQNPRHKITKRGQNVTFRCDPISEHNRLYWYRQTLGQGPEFLTYFQNEAQLEKSRLLSDRFSAERPKGSFSTLEIQRTEQGDSAMYLCASSSRGLARDEQFFGPGTRLTVL.

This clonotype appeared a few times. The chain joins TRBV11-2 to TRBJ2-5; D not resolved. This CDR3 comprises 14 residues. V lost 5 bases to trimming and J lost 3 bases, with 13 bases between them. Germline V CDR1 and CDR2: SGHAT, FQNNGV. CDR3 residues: CASSPSPQEETQYF. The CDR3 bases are TGTGCCAGCAGCCCGAGCCCTCAAGAAGAGACCCAGTACTTC.

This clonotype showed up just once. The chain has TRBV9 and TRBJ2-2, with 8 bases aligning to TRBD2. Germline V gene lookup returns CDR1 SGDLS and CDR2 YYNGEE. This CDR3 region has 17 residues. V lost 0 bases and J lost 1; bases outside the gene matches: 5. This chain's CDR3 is CASSVVASGQNTGELFF. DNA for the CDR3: TGTGCCAGCAGCGTAGTGGCTAGCGGGCAGAACACCGGGGAGCTGTTTTTT.

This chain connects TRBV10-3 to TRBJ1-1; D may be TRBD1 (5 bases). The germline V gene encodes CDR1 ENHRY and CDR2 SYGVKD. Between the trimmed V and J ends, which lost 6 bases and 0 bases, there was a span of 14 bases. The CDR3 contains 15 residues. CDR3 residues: CAISQFGALNTEAFF. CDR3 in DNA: TGTGCCATCAGCCAATTTGGGGCCTTGAACACTGAAGCTTTCTTT.